This TCR beta chain was profiled in a study of T cells in Graves' hyperthyroidism and ophthalmopathy. TCR beta CDR3 regions were amplified from RNA transcripts. Using the HTBI primer set, a first-round RT-PCR was run on the TCR CDR3. MiXCR was run by TCRdb on the multiplex PCR reads, yielding one entry per CDR3 protein. This table holds 400,000 to 600,000 distinct CDR3 sequences, less than 25% found once. The CDR3 runs to 13 residues. Germline values: CDR1 MNHNS, CDR2 SASEGT. In patients aged 18 to 65, hyperthyroidism was newly diagnosed, with duration under 2 months. Those patients with uncontrolled infection, other autoimmune disease, pregnancy or lactation were excluded. Diagnosis relied on clinical symptoms, serum thyroxine and TRAb, thyroid ultrasound and orbital computed tomography. This clonotype has a handful of counts. A much larger clonotype is one base distant, so this may be a read error.

The TCR comes from a man younger than 35 with Graves' hyperthyroidism. This rearrangement joins TRBV6-1 to TRBJ2-2; D is tentatively TRBD1 or TRBD2 (5 bases each). Sequencing was carried out using blood. The CDR3 DNA is TGTGCCAGCAGTGGGGTAGGGACCGGGGAGCTGTTGTTT. This encodes CASSGVGTGELLF.